The clone carrying this TCR beta chain appeared a few times. The antigen is not known. The sample originates from a study of T-cell memory formation after mild COVID-19. Study-level background: Among the donors, TCR clusters were largely specific to each donor.

Study-level results: CD4+ clones that contracted lay mainly in CM and EM; CD8+ ones lay in EMRA. CD4/CD8 balance held among clones contracting day 15 to 85, and later expanders leaned CD4+.

Germline assignment: CDR1 SEHNR and CDR2 FQNEAQ (reference sequence). The length of the CDR3 is 14 residues. The V and J ends lost 6 bases and 0 bases respectively, with 11 bases between them. TCRdb re-called the 5' RACE reads through MiXCR, storing one row per CDR3 protein. The sample has more than 250,000 distinct CDR3 sequences; over 15% are singletons. This sequence joins TRBV7-9 and TRBJ1-1; D remains ambiguous. Sequenced material: PBMCs or a T cell subset sorted from them (not recorded which). The TCR originated in a man aged 18 to 29 who had mild COVID-19 (a few samples of this study predate the infection). Cell type and time point are not known. The CDR3 here is CASRPAGLNTEAFF. The CDR3 DNA is TGTGCCAGCAGGCCGGCAGGACTGAACACTGAAGCTTTCTTT.